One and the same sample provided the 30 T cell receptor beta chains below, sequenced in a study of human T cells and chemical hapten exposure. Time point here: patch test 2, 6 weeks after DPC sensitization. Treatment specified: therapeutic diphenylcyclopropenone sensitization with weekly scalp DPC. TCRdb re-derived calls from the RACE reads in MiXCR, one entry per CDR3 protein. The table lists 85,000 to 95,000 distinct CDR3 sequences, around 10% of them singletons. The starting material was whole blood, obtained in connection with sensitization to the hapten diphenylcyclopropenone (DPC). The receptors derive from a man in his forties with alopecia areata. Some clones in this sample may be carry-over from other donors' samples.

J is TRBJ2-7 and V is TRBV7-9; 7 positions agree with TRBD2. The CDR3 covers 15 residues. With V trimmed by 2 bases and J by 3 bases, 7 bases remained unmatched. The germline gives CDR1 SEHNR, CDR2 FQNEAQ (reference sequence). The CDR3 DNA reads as TGTGCCAGCAGCTTACCCCTAGCGGAGAACTACGAGCAGTACTTC. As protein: CASSLPLAENYEQYF.

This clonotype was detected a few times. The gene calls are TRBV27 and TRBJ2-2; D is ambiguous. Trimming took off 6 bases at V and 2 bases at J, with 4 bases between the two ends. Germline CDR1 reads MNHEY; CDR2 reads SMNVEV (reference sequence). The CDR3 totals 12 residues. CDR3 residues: CASRRNTGELFF. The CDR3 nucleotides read TGTGCCAGCAGGCGAAACACCGGGGAGCTGTTTTTT.

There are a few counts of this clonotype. The CDR3 spells CASWGVGPYEQYV. Here the CDR3 DNA reads TGTGCCAGCTGGGGTGTTGGCCCCTACGAGCAGTACGTC. The V and J genes are TRBV28 and TRBJ2-7; D remains ambiguous. Trimming took off 8 bases at V and 2 bases at J, with 13 bases between the two ends. The CDR3 has 13 amino acids. CDR1 MDHEN and CDR2 SYDVKM come from the germline V gene.

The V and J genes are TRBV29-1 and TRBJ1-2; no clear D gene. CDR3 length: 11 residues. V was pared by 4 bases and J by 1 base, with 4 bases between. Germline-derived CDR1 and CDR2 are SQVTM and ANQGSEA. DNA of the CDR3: TGCAGCGTTGGATTTAACTATGGCTACACCTTC. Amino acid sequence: CSVGFNYGYTF.

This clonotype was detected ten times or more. CDR3 coding DNA: TGCAGTGCGTGGGGTGGCAATCAGCCCCAGCATTTT. Its protein product is CSAWGGNQPQHF. The gene calls are TRBV20-1 and TRBJ1-5; D uncertain. CDR1 is DFQATT and CDR2 is SNEGSKA in the germline V gene (reference sequence). The CDR3 runs 12 residues. Trimming removed 6 bases from V and 2 bases from J, with 8 bases in between.

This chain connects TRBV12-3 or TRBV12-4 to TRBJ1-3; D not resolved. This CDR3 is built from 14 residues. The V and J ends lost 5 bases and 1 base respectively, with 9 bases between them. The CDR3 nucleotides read TGTGCCAGCAGTAGGATGAATTCTGGAAACACCATATATTTT. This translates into CASSRMNSGNTIYF.

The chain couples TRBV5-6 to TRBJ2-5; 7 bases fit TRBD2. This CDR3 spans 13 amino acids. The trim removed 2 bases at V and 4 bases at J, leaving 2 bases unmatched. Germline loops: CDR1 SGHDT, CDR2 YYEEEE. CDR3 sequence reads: CASSFRGVETQYF. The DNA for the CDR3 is TGTGCCAGCAGCTTCCGGGGGGTAGAGACCCAGTACTTC.

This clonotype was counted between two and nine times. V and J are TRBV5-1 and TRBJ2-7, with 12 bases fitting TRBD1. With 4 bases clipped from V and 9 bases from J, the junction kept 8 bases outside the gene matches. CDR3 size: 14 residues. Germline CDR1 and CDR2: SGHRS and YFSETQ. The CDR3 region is CASSGGQGASSQYF. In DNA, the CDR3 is TGCGCCAGCAGCGGGGGACAGGGGGCTTCGTCGCAGTACTTC. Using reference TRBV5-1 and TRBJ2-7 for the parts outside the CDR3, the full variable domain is KAGVTQTPRYLIKTRGQQVTLSCSPISGHRSVSWYQQTPGQGLQFLFEYFSETQRNKGNFPGRFSGRQFSNSRSEMNVSTLELGDSALYLCASSGGQGASSQYFGPGTRLTVT.

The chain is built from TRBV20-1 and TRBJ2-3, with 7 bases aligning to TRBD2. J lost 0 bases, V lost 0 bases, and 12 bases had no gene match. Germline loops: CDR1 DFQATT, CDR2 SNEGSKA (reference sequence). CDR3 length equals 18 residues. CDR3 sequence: CSARDSLAPYPSTDTQYF. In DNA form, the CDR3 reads TGCAGTGCTAGAGATTCACTAGCGCCTTACCCTAGCACAGATACGCAGTATTTT.

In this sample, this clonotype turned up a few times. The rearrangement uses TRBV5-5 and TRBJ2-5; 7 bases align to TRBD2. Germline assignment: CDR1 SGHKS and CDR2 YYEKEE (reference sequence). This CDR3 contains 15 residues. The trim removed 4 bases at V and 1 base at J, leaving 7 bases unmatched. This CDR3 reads CASSRLAGLQETQYF. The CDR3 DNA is TGTGCCAGCAGCCGATTAGCGGGCCTCCAAGAGACCCAGTACTTC.

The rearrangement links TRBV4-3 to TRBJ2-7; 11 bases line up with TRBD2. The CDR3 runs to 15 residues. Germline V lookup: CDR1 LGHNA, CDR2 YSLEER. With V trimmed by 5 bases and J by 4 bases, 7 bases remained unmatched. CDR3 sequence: CASSFHGTSGYEQYF. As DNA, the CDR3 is TGCGCCAGCAGCTTCCACGGGACTAGCGGTTACGAGCAGTACTTC.

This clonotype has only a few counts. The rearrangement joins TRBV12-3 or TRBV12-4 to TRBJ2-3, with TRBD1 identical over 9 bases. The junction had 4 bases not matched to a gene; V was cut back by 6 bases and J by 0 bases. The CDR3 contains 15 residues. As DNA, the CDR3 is TGTGCCAGCAGCTCGGGACAGGGAAGCACAGATACGCAGTATTTT. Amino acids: CASSSGQGSTDTQYF.

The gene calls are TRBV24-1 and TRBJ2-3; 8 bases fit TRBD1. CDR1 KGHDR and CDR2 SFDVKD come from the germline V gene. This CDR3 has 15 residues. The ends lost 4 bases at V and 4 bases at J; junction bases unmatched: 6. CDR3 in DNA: TGTGCCACCAGTGACGGGGACAGGTGGTCAGATACGCAGTATTTT. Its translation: CATSDGDRWSDTQYF.

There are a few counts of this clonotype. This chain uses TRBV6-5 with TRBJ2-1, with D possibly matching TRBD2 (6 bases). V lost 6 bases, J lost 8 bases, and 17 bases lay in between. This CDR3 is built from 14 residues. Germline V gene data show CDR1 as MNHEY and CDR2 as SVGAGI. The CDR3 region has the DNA TGTGCCAGCAGCCCCCTCCGGGAGATGTATGAGCAGTTCTTC. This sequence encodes CASSPLREMYEQFF.

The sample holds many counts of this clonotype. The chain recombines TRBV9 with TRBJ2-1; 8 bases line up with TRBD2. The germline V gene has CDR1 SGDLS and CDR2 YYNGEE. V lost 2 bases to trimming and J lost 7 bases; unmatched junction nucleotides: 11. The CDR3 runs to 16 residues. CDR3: CASSVGTRRLRNEQFF. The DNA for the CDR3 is TGTGCCAGCAGCGTCGGGACTAGACGACTTAGAAATGAGCAGTTCTTC.

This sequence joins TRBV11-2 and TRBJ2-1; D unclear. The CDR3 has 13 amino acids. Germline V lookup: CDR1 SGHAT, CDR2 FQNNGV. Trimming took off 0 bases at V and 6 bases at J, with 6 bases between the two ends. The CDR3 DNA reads TGTGCCAGCAGCTTAGATCCCCCCAATGAGCAGTTCTTC. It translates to CASSLDPPNEQFF.

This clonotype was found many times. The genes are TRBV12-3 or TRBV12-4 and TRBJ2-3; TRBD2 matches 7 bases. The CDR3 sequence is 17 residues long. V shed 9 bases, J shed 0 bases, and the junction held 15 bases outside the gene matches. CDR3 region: CASRGRRSAGSTDTQYF. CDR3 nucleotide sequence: TGTGCCAGTCGGGGCCGTCGCTCAGCGGGGAGCACAGATACGCAGTATTTT.

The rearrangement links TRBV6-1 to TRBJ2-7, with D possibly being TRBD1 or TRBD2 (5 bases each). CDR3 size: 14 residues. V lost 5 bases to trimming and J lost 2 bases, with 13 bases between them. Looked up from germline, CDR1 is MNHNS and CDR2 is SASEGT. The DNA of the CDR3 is TGTGCCAGCAGTTCCGGGACCGCAACCTACGAGCAGTACGTC. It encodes CASSSGTATYEQYV.

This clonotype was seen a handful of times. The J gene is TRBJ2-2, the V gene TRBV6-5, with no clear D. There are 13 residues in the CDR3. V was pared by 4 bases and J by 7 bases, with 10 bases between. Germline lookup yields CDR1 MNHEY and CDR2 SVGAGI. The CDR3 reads CASSSTPGGELFF. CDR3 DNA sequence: TGTGCCAGCAGTTCCACCCCCGGCGGGGAGCTGTTTTTT.

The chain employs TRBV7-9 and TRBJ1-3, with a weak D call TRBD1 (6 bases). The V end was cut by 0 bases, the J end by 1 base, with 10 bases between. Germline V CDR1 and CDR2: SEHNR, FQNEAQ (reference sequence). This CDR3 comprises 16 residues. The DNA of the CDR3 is TGTGCCAGCAGCTTAGCAGGGGGGGGATCTGGAAACACCATATATTTT. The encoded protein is CASSLAGGGSGNTIYF.

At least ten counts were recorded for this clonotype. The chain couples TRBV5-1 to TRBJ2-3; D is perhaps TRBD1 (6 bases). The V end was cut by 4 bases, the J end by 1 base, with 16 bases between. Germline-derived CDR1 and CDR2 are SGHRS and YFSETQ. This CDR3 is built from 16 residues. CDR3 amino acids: CASSAGATGGTDTQYF. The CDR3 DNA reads TGCGCCAGCAGCGCAGGGGCAACCGGGGGCACAGATACGCAGTATTTT.

In nucleotides, the CDR3 is TGTGCCAGCAGCTCGGTGGCGGACGGGTACGAGCAGTACTTC. Its translation is CASSSVADGYEQYF. The chain carries TRBV7-8 and TRBJ2-7, with unresolved D. The CDR3 spans 14 residues. Germline loops: CDR1 SGHVS, CDR2 FQNEAQ. V was trimmed by 4 bases and J by 4 bases, leaving 14 bases between them.

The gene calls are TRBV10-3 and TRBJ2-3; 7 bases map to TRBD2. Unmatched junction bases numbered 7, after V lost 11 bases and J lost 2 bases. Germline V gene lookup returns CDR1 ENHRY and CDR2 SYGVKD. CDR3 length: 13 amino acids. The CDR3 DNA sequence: TGTGCCTCCCTCGCGGGAGTCACAGATACGCAGTATTTT. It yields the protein CASLAGVTDTQYF.

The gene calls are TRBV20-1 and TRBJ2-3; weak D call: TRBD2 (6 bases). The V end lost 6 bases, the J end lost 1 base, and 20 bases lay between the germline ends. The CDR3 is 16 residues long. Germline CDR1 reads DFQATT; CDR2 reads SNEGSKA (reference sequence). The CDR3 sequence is CSARSFLREGTDTQYF. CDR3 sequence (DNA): TGCAGTGCGAGATCCTTTTTGCGGGAAGGCACAGATACGCAGTATTTT.

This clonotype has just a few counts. Here the CDR3 DNA reads TGTGCCAGCAGCTTAGAACCGGGTGGCACAGATACGCAGTATTTT. Protein: CASSLEPGGTDTQYF. The J gene is TRBJ2-3, the V gene TRBV11-1, with D hard to call. This CDR3 is 15 amino acids long. Trimming pared 1 base from V and 1 base from J, leaving 9 bases between. Germline V lookup: CDR1 SGHAT, CDR2 FQDESV (reference sequence).

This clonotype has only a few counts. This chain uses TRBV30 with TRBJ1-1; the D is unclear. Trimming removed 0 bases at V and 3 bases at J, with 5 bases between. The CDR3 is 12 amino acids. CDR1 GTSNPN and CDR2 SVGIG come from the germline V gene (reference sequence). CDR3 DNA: TGTGCCTGGAGTGTACGGGACACTGAAGCTTTCTTT. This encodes CAWSVRDTEAFF. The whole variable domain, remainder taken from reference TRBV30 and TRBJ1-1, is SQTIHQWPATLVQPVGSPLSLECTVEGTSNPNLYWYRQAAGRGLQLLFYSVGIGQISSEVPQNLSASRPQDRQFILSSKKLLLSDSGFYLCAWSVRDTEAFFGQGTRLTVV.

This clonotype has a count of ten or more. CDR3 residues: CASSPGPLMSQPQHF. In DNA form, the CDR3 reads TGTGCCAGCTCACCTGGGCCCCTGATGAGCCAGCCCCAGCATTTT. V usage is TRBV18 and J usage is TRBJ1-5, with D unresolved. Germline CDR1 reads KGHSH; CDR2 reads LQKENI. The germline V and J ends were trimmed by 3 bases and 7 bases, with 16 bases remaining between them. This CDR3 is built from 15 residues.

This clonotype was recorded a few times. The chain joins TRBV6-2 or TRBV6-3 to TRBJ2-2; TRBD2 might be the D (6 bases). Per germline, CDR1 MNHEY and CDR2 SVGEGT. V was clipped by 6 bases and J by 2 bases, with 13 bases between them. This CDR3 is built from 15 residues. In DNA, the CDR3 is TGTGCCAGCAGCCCTGGGCGGGGTAACACCGGGGAGCTGTTTTTT. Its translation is CASSPGRGNTGELFF.

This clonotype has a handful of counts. CDR3: CASSPKRGPGTGSRTEIEAFF. The CDR3 DNA is TGTGCCAGCAGTCCGAAAAGGGGCCCGGGGACGGGGAGTCGGACAGAGATTGAAGCTTTCTTT. This chain joins TRBV2 and TRBJ1-1; weak D call: TRBD1 (6 bases). Germline V lookup: CDR1 SNHLY, CDR2 FYNNEI. The length of the CDR3 is 21 residues. Trimming shortened V by 5 bases and J by 7 bases, and 38 bases separated the two germline ends.

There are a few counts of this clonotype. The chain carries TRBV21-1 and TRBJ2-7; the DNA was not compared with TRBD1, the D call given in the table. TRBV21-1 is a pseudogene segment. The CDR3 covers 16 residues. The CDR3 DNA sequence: TGTGCCAGCAGCAAAGAACGCAGGGGGCACTTCTACGAGCAGTACTTC. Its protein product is CASSKERRGHFYEQYF.